These 20 T cell receptor beta chains share one sample of origin, sequenced in a study of spatial heterogeneity in lung cancer. Findings and limits, study-wide: Counts of expanded alpha and beta TCRs within tumors tracked the tumor nonsynonymous mutation count.

The antigens of these receptors remain unknown. Via MiXCR, TCRdb re-called the 5' RACE reads, giving one row per CDR3 protein. Among 10,000 or so distinct CDR3 sequences, roughly 12% were seen once, and the ten largest hold roughly a tenth. Time point described: sample taken at primary tumor resection. The input for sequencing was lung tumor tissue, taken at surgery. The source of these receptors is a male donor with early-stage non-small cell lung cancer.

At least ten counts were recorded for this clonotype. This beta chain turned up in a library designed for alpha chains; as an off-target read, its abundance says little. The genes are TRBV12-3 or TRBV12-4 and TRBJ1-5; D might be TRBD1 (5 bases). V was trimmed by 3 bases and J by 9 bases, leaving 18 bases between them. The CDR3 runs to 15 residues. Written as DNA, the CDR3 is TGTGCCAGCAGTTTCGATGGGGGGGACGTACTGCCCCAGCATTTT. It specifies CASSFDGGDVLPQHF.

This clonotype occurred many times. This beta chain represents an off-target read in a library built for alpha chains; its size is of limited meaning. This chain connects TRBV5-5 to TRBJ1-5; D is undetermined. The CDR3 loop spans 15 amino acids. V was pared by 4 bases and J by 5 bases, with 16 bases between. CDR1 and CDR2 (germline): SGHKS, YYEKEE (reference sequence). Written as DNA, the CDR3 is TGTGCCAGCAGCCCGTCGGCCCATGGCGATCAGCCCCAGCATTTT. Translating it yields CASSPSAHGDQPQHF. Complete variable domain (other parts from reference TRBV5-5 and TRBJ1-5): DAGVTQSPTHLIKTRGQQVTLRCSPISGHKSVSWYQQVLGQGPQFIFQYYEKEERGRGNFPDRFSARQFPNYSSELNVNALLLGDSALYLCASSPSAHGDQPQHFGDGTRLSIL.

This clonotype qualifies as medium-sized (0.01 to 0.1%). As an off-target read in a library built for alpha chains, this beta chain has a frequency of little significance. The chain has TRBV18 and TRBJ2-7, with 11 bases fitting TRBD2. CDR3 length: 16 residues. J lost 4 bases, V lost 2 bases, and 7 bases had no gene match. The germline V gene has CDR1 KGHSH and CDR2 LQKENI. The DNA for the CDR3 is TGTGCCAGCTCACCAGAAGTACGACTAGCGGGGTACGAGCAGTACTTC. It codes for CASSPEVRLAGYEQYF.

This clonotype was observed once. Being off target in a library aimed at alpha chains, this beta chain has a size of little meaning. The chain has TRBV29-1 and TRBJ2-5; D ambiguous. V was cut by 6 bases and J by 1 base, with 12 bases left in between. The CDR3 is 13 amino acids. The germline CDR1 and CDR2 sequences are SQVTM and ANQGSEA. CDR3 sequence reads: CSVSWGIQETQYF. Here the CDR3 DNA reads TGCAGCGTGAGTTGGGGAATCCAAGAGACCCAGTACTTC.

Regarding this clonotype: In a library made to pick up alpha chains, this beta chain is a stray read with a size that means little. The chain links TRBV5-4 to TRBJ1-6, with D perhaps TRBD1 (6 bases). This CDR3 is built from 15 residues. The germline V and J ends were trimmed by 4 bases and 5 bases, with 13 bases remaining between them. Germline V CDR1 and CDR2: SGHNT, YYREEE (reference sequence). CDR3 region: CASSPTGQNNSPLHF. The DNA for the CDR3 is TGTGCCAGCAGCCCAACGGGACAAAATAATTCACCCCTCCACTTT.

By share of the sample, this clonotype is medium-sized. In a library made to pick up alpha chains, this beta chain is a stray read with a size that means little. The rearrangement links TRBV19 to TRBJ1-2; 7 bases line up with TRBD1. Germline loops: CDR1 LNHDA, CDR2 SQIVND (reference sequence). The J segment lost 2 bases and the V segment lost 1 base, leaving 1 base of the junction unmatched. The CDR3 is 14 residues long. The CDR3 loop is CASSIAQGNYGYTF. In DNA, the CDR3 is TGTGCCAGTAGTATAGCACAGGGGAACTATGGCTACACCTTC.

This clonotype was observed many times. This beta chain turned up in a library designed for alpha chains; as an off-target read, its abundance says little. DNA for the CDR3: TGTGCCAGCAGCGGTCTAGCGGGAGGCACAGATACGCAGTATTTT. It encodes CASSGLAGGTDTQYF. The rearrangement uses TRBV11-2 and TRBJ2-3; TRBD2 agrees at 10 bases. Germline values: CDR1 SGHAT, CDR2 FQNNGV. CDR3 length: 15 residues. With 5 bases clipped from V and 1 base from J, the junction kept 3 bases outside the gene matches.

This clonotype is termed medium-sized. This beta chain was picked up by a library intended for alpha chains and is off target, so its count carries little meaning. This chain uses TRBV10-3 with TRBJ2-1, with TRBD2 identical over 9 bases. This CDR3 spans 17 amino acids. The V segment lost 0 bases and the J segment 5 bases; nucleotides outside the gene matches: 8. Germline values: CDR1 ENHRY, CDR2 SYGVKD. The CDR3 region has the DNA TGTGCCATCAGTGAGTCCCGCGCTAGCGGGGATAACAATGAGCAGTTCTTC. This sequence encodes CAISESRASGDNNEQFF.

Concerning this clonotype: Within a library made for alpha chains, this beta chain is off target, and its count is uninformative. The chain joins TRBV3-1 to TRBJ2-1; D uncertain. Germline V gene lookup returns CDR1 LGHDT and CDR2 YNNKEL (reference sequence). CDR3 length equals 12 residues. V lost 0 bases to trimming and J lost 7 bases, with 4 bases between them. DNA of the CDR3: TGTGCCAGCAGCCAAGATTTGAATGAGCAGTTCTTC. Its protein is CASSQDLNEQFF.

Comment on this clonotype: At one end the junction does not follow the germline gene, possibly because of a read error. This beta chain appears as a stray read in a library generated for alpha chains; its size is not informative. This chain uses TRBV10-3 with TRBJ2-2, with 7 bases matching TRBD1. Germline V lookup: CDR1 ENHRY, CDR2 SYGVKD. This CDR3 has 15 amino acids. Here the CDR3 reads CTISRWDDRAGELFF. The CDR3 DNA reads as TGTACCATCAGCCGATGGGATGACAGGGCCGGGGAGTTGTTTTTT.

This clonotype occurred many times. This beta chain is an unintended read in a library built for alpha chains; its size means little. CDR3 residues: CASSNPGQASYEQYF. The CDR3 DNA is TGTGCCAGCAGTAATCCGGGACAGGCCTCGTACGAGCAGTACTTC. The rearrangement uses TRBV6-5 and TRBJ2-7; the match to TRBD1 covers 8 bases. This CDR3 spans 15 amino acids. The trim removed 5 bases at V and 4 bases at J, leaving 10 bases unmatched. Germline loops: CDR1 MNHEY, CDR2 SVGAGI.

Comment on this clonotype: A library made for alpha chains picked up this beta chain off target, so its size means little. The rearrangement uses TRBV18 and TRBJ1-4; D not certain. CDR1 and CDR2 (germline): KGHSH, LQKENI. The CDR3 is 15 residues long. V was clipped by 3 bases and J by 0 bases, with 8 bases between them. CDR3 loop: CASSPGGSTNEKLFF. As DNA, the CDR3 is TGTGCCAGCTCACCTGGAGGTTCAACTAATGAAAAACTGTTTTTT.

This clonotype is judged medium-sized. In a library made to pick up alpha chains, this beta chain is a stray read with a size that means little. This chain links TRBV20-1 with TRBJ2-1; D is unclear. The CDR3 has 12 amino acids. Germline lookup yields CDR1 DFQATT and CDR2 SNEGSKA (reference sequence). Trimming pared 2 bases from V and 7 bases from J, leaving 9 bases between. The CDR3 DNA reads TGCAGTGCTAGAAACGTTGGGAATGAGCAGTTCTTC. Translated: CSARNVGNEQFF.

This clonotype was picked up many times. This beta chain appears as a stray read in a library generated for alpha chains; its size is not informative. The rearrangement uses TRBV4-1 and TRBJ2-5, with TRBD1 matching over 11 bases. The CDR3 runs to 17 residues. Trimming removed 5 bases from V and 1 base from J; junction bases left unmatched: 9. CDR1 is MGHRA and CDR2 is YSYEKL in the germline V gene. CDR3 sequence: CASSRTGGQGAQETQYF. CDR3 DNA: TGCGCCAGCAGCAGAACTGGAGGACAGGGGGCCCAAGAGACCCAGTACTTC.

This clonotype was picked up many times. This beta chain is off target for a library built for alpha chains, so its abundance means little. The gene calls are TRBV2 and TRBJ1-5; no clear D gene. The CDR3 runs to 14 residues. Between the trimmed V and J ends, which lost 4 bases and 0 bases, there was a span of 7 bases. Germline V gives CDR1 SNHLY, CDR2 FYNNEI. CDR3 sequence (DNA): TGTGCCAGCAGTGCAGAAAATAGCAATCAGCCCCAGCATTTT. Residues: CASSAENSNQPQHF. The whole variable domain, filled in from reference TRBV2 and TRBJ1-5, reads EPEVTQTPSHQVTQMGQEVILRCVPISNHLYFYWYRQILGQKVEFLVSFYNNEISEKSEIFDDQFSVERPDGSNFTLKIRSTKLEDSAMYFCASSAENSNQPQHFGDGTRLSIL.

This clonotype was counted at least ten times. This beta chain came through as a stray read in a library set up for alpha chains, and its size says little. This rearrangement joins TRBV2 to TRBJ1-2; unclear D gene. CDR1 and CDR2 from the germline V gene are SNHLY and FYNNEI. The CDR3 totals 17 residues. Trimming stripped 1 base from V and 4 bases from J, with 19 bases between. Written as DNA, the CDR3 is TGTGCCAGCAGTGAAGGTCCCCTCCTAGCCCGAGCCTATGGCTACACCTTC. It codes for CASSEGPLLARAYGYTF.

This clonotype came up many times. Because this beta chain is a stray read in a library intended to capture alpha chains, its abundance should not be given much weight. The V call is TRBV30, the J call TRBJ2-7, with TRBD1 matching over 10 bases. Trimming took 3 bases from V and 4 from J; bases not matched to a gene: 6. The length of the CDR3 is 14 residues. Germline CDR1 and CDR2: GTSNPN and SVGIG (reference sequence). The CDR3 sequence is CAWRIKGQGYEQYF. The CDR3 DNA reads as TGTGCCTGGAGGATTAAGGGACAGGGGTACGAGCAGTACTTC.

As regards this clonotype: Found in a library prepared for alpha chains, this beta chain is an off-target read, and its abundance has little meaning. The chain carries TRBV4-1 and TRBJ2-2; the D gene is possibly TRBD1 (6 bases). The germline gives CDR1 MGHRA, CDR2 YSYEKL. The CDR3 contains 17 residues. V lost 0 bases and J 0 bases, leaving 11 bases between the germline ends. CDR3 coding DNA: TGCGCCAGCAGCCAAGATTGGACAGCTGCGAACACCGGGGAGCTGTTTTTT. Translating it yields CASSQDWTAANTGELFF.

This clonotype was picked up a small number of times. This beta chain slipped into a library made for alpha chains as a stray read, so its size is not meaningful. The V and J genes are TRBV7-2 and TRBJ1-1, with a tentative D call TRBD1 (5 bases). With 1 base removed from V and 6 bases from J, the gap between germline ends came to 6 bases. This CDR3 is built from 12 residues. Germline values: CDR1 SGHTA, CDR2 FQGNSA. The CDR3 DNA reads as TGTGCCAGCAGCTTAGGGGGCCCTGAAGCTTTCTTT. Its translation is CASSLGGPEAFF. Combining the CDR3 with reference TRBV7-2 and TRBJ1-1 gives the whole variable domain GAGVSQSPSNKVTEKGKDVELRCDPISGHTALYWYRQSLGQGLEFLIYFQGNSAPDKSGLPSDRFSAERTGGSVSTLTIQRTQQEDSAVYLCASSLGGPEAFFGQGTRLTVV.

This clonotype came up many times. Being off target in a library aimed at alpha chains, this beta chain has a size of little meaning. The chain uses TRBV29-1 and TRBJ2-1; D assignment may be TRBD1 or TRBD2 (5 bases each). V dropped 3 bases and J dropped 6 bases, with 18 bases sitting between them. Germline CDR1 SQVTM, CDR2 ANQGSEA. There are 15 residues in the CDR3. The CDR3, as DNA: TGCAGCGTTGACGGGGCAGACTCCCGGGTCAATGAGCAGTTCTTC. Protein product: CSVDGADSRVNEQFF.